The sequence of this T cell receptor (beta chain) was determined in a study of blood T cell repertoires in COVID-19. Turning to the study itself: T cells, B-cell-depleted T cells, or PBMCs provided the cDNA or gDNA that served as material.

The CDR3 contains 15 residues. The ends were cut back, 6 bases at V and 3 bases at J, with 15 bases in the middle. CDR1 is SGHTA, CDR2 FQGNSA, per germline. This study enrolled people aged roughly 18 to 89 from around 25 US geographic areas. Categorization into cohorts depended on clinical history that participants reported. In the study's own analysis: It was from reference gene primer amplification that nucleated cell counts were estimated. Clones were read by immunoSEQ multiplex PCR, and TCRdb kept only the in-frame ones, dropping some. V and J calls and clone size are as listed in that table; D and trimming were resolved from the DNA. Altogether fewer than 350,000 clones are present, approximately 91% being singletons, with the ten largest covering about 2.3%.

The clonotype originates from a middle-aged woman with acute COVID-19. The genes are TRBV7-2 and TRBJ1-5; D call uncertain. Material for sequencing was PBMCs or T cells enriched from blood (not recorded which). The CDR3 bases are TGTGCCAGCAGTTACGGACCGGACTTCAATCAGCCCCAGCATTTT. It encodes CASSYGPDFNQPQHF. Together with reference TRBV7-2 and TRBJ1-5, the CDR3 gives the full variable domain: GAGVSQSPSNKVTEKGKDVELRCDPISGHTALYWYRQSLGQGLEFLIYFQGNSAPDKSGLPSDRFSAERTGGSVSTLTIQRTQQEDSAVYLCASSYGPDFNQPQHFGDGTRLSIL.